The sequence of this T cell receptor beta chain was determined in a study of T cell responses to AZD1222 COVID-19 vaccine. Sequencing was performed with immunoSEQ multiplex PCR; in TCRdb, only in-frame clones are kept and a portion is missing. In the table there are approximately 75,000 clones, roughly 90% of which are singletons. The J segment lost 8 bases and the V segment lost 8 bases, leaving 15 bases of the junction unmatched. Germline V lookup: CDR1 PRHDT, CDR2 FYEKMQ (reference sequence). The CDR3 extends over 16 amino acids. The source material was peripheral blood, sampled 28 days after the second AZD1222 dose. The chain has TRBV13 and TRBJ2-7; 13 bases are shared with TRBD2. The source is an adult who received the AZD1222 COVID-19 vaccine. The CDR3 sequence is CASSLGLAGETTKQYF. In DNA, the CDR3 is TGTGCCAGCTCCCTCGGACTAGCGGGGGAGACTACGAAGCAGTACTTC.